This TCR beta chain was observed in a study of CD8+ T cells in alopecia areata. Study-level information: By percentage of affected scalp area, the severity of treated patients was scored.

This clone was seen only a few times. Its antigen is undetermined. Broader study findings: In blood and scalp, many expanded lesional clones persisted during tofacitinib. Sequence data from scalp samples additionally include resident alphabeta T cells of normal skin. As there was one nonresponder, how baseline CD8+ expansion relates to response remains uncertain.

There are 15 residues in the CDR3. V was cut by 0 bases and J by 0 bases, with 8 bases left in between. The germline gives CDR1 SGDLS, CDR2 YYNGEE. Treatment noted: oral pan-JAK inhibitor, 5-10 mg twice daily. As the sequencing template, cDNA was produced by extracting RNA and reverse transcribing it. Profiled with immunoSEQ multiplex PCR; TCRdb holds only in-frame clones, not every one. The repertoire has about 290,000 clones, about three fifths of them found once; the top ten carry approximately 2%. The specimen was CD4+ T cells sorted from blood, collected at week 24, from a patient treated with tofacitinib. This clonotype originated in a human donor with alopecia areata. This chain links TRBV9 with TRBJ2-3; D gene ambiguous. Here the CDR3 reads CASSVGPPSTDTQYF. The DNA of the CDR3 is TGTGCCAGCAGCGTAGGTCCCCCTAGCACAGATACGCAGTATTTT.